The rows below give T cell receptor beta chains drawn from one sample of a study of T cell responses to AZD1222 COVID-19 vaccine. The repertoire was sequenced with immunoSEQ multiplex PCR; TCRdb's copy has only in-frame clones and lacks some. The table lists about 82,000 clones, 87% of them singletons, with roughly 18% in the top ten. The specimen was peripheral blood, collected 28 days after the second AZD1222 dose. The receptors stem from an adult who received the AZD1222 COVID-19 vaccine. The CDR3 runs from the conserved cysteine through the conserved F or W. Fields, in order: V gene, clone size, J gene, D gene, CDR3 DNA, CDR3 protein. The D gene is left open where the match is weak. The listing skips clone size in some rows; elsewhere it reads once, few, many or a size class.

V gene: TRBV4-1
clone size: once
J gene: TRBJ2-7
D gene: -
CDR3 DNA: TGCGCCAGCAGCCAAGACCCCGGGACTGGGAGATACGAGCAGTACTTC
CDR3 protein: CASSQDPGTGRYEQYF

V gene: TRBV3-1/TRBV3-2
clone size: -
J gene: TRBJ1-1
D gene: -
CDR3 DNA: TGTGCCAGCAGCCAAGGAGGACGGTTGAACACTGAAGCTTTCTTT
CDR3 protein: CASSQGGRLNTEAFF

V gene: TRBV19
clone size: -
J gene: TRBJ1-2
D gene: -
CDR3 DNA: TGTGCCAGTAGTATAGATCTCGGGGGAATCTATGGCTACACCTTC
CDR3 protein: CASSIDLGGIYGYTF

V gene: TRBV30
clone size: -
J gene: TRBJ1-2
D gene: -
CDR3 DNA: TGTGCCTGGAGTGTTGCAGGGTTTGGAGGCTACACCTTC
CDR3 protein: CAWSVAGFGGYTF

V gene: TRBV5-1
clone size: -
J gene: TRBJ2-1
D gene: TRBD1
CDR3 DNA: TGCGCCAGCACCCTGGACAGGGGTCCATACAATGAGCAGTTCTTC
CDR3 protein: CASTLDRGPYNEQFF

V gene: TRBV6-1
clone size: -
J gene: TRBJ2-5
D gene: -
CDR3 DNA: TGTGCCAGCAGTGAAGGAGATGGCAGGGTGATATGGGGACAAGAGACCCAGTACTTC
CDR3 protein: CASSEGDGRVIWGQETQYF

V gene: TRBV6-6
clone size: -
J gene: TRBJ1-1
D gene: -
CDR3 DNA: TGTGCCAGTCAGGCGGGGGGAAACACTGAAGCTTTCTTT
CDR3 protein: CASQAGGNTEAFF

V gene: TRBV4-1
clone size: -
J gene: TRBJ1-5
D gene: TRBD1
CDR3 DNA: TGCGCCAGCAGCCAGTCAGACAGGGACGATCAGCCCCAGCATTTT
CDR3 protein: CASSQSDRDDQPQHF

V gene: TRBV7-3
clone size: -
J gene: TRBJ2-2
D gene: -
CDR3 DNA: TGTGCCAGCAGCTTGTCAGCAGGGGAGCTGTTTTTT
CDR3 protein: CASSLSAGELFF

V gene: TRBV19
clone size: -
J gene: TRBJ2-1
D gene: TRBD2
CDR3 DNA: TGTGCCAGTAGTATACCCCGGGGGGGCGGTTACAATGAGCAGTTCTTC
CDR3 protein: CASSIPRGGGYNEQFF

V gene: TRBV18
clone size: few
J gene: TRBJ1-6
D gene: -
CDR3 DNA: TGTGCCAGCTCCCGCGACAGCAGCTCCTATAATTCACCCCTCCACTTT
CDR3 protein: CASSRDSSSYNSPLHF